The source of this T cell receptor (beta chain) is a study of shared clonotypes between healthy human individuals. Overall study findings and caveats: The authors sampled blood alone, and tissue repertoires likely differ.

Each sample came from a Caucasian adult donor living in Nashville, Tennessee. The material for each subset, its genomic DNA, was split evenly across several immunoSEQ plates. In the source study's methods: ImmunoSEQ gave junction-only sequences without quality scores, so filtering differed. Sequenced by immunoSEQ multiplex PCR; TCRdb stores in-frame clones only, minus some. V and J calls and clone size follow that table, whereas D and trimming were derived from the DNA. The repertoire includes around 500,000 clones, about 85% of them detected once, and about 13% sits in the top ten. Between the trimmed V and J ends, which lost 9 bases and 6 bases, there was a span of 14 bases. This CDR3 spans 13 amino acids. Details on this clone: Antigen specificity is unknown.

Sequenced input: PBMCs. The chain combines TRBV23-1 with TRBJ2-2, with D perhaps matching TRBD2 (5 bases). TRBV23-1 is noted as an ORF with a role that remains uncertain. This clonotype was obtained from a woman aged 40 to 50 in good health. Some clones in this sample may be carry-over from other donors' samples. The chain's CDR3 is CARERPIPGELFF. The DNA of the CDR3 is TGCGCCAGGGAGCGGCCTATCCCCGGGGAGCTGTTTTTT.